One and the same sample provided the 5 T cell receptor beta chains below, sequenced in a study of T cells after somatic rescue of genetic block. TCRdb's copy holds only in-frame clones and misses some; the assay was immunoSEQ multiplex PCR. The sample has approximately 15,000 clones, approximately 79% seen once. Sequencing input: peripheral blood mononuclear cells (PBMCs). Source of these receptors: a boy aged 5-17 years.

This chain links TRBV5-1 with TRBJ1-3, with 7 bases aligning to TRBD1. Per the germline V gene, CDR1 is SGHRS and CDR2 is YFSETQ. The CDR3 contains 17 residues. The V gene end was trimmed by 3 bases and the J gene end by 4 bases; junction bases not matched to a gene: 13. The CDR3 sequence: CASSWDSRVDSGNTIYF. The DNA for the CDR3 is TGCGCCAGCAGCTGGGACAGTCGAGTAGATTCCGGAAACACCATATATTTT.

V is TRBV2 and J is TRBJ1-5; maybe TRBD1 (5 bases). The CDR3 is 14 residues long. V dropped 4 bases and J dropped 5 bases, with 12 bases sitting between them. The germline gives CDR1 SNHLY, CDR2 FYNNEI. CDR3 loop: CASSGWGRDQPQHF. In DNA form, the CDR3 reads TGTGCCAGCAGTGGGTGGGGCAGAGATCAGCCCCAGCATTTT.

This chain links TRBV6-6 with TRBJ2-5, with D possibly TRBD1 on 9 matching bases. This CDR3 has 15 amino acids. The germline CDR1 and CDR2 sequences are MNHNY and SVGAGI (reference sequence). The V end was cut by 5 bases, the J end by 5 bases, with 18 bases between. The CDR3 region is CASSPTGGGRETQYF. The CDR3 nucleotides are TGTGCCAGCAGTCCTACAGGGGGCGGGAGGGAGACCCAGTACTTC.

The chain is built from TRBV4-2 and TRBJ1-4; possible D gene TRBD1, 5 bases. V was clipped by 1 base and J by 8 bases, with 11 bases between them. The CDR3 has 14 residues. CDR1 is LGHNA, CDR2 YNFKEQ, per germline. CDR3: CASSQATGREKLFF. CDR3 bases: TGTGCCAGCAGCCAAGCCACAGGAAGGGAAAAACTGTTTTTT.

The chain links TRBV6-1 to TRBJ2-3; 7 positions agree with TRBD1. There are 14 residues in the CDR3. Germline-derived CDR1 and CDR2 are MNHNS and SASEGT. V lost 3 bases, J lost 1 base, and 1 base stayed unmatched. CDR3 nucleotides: TGTGCCAGCAGTGAGCAGGGGGGCACAGATACGCAGTATTTT. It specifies CASSEQGGTDTQYF.